Listed here is a single TCR beta chain. The data belong to a study of control samples from healthy donors and cancer patients. Using immunoSEQ multiplex PCR, the repertoire was profiled, and TCRdb retains in-frame clones only, with some absent. Of 190,000 or so clones in the sample, just under 95% were seen once. Germline CDR1 LNHNV, CDR2 YYDKDF (reference sequence). There are 14 residues in the CDR3. V was pared by 2 bases and J by 5 bases, with 12 bases between. This TCR came from a young man in good health. V is TRBV15 and J is TRBJ1-1, with D perhaps matching TRBD1 (5 bases). The sequenced sample was blood. CDR3 protein: CATSRSFGGTEAFF. The DNA of the CDR3 is TGTGCCACCAGCAGATCATTCGGGGGAACTGAAGCTTTCTTT.